The 16 T cell receptor beta chains below were found in one sample sequenced in a study of CD8 T cells in Susac syndrome. RNA, at roughly 0.45 to 1 ug, was reverse transcribed with random hexamers. TCRdb re-analysed the immunoSEQ multiplex PCR reads in MiXCR, keeping a single row per CDR3 protein. The repertoire has 77,000 or so distinct CDR3 sequences, under 95% of them found once; the top ten carry about 0.54%. Sequenced material: CD4+ T cells from PBMCs. The receptors were gathered from a human donor with Susac syndrome.

The rearrangement uses TRBV5-1 and TRBJ2-2; 7 nucleotides align to TRBD1. V lost 2 bases to trimming and J lost 5 bases; unmatched junction nucleotides: 0. CDR3 length: 13 residues. The germline CDR1 and CDR2 sequences are SGHRS and YFSETQ. The CDR3 DNA follows: TGCGCCAGCAGCTTACAGGGGACCGGGGAGCTGTTTTTT. It encodes CASSLQGTGELFF.

The chain links TRBV27 to TRBJ2-1, with D perhaps TRBD1 (6 bases). Germline-derived CDR1 and CDR2 are MNHEY and SMNVEV (reference sequence). V lost 8 bases, J lost 4 bases, and 18 bases lay in between. The CDR3 extends over 15 amino acids. As DNA, the CDR3 is TGTGCCAGCCGCCGAACGGGACATAGTTACAATGAGCAGTTCTTC. It encodes CASRRTGHSYNEQFF.

V gene TRBV12-3 or TRBV12-4 combines with J gene TRBJ2-1; 8 bases match TRBD1. The V and J ends lost 6 bases and 2 bases, in that order; junction bases with no gene match: 6. This CDR3 has 15 residues. The CDR3 sequence: CASRSGQAAYNEQFF. CDR3 nucleotide sequence: TGTGCCAGCAGGTCGGGACAGGCAGCCTACAATGAGCAGTTCTTC.

The CDR3 nucleotides read TGTGCCAGCAGCCAAAGTTCGGGCAATTACGAGCAGTACTTC. Encoded protein: CASSQSSGNYEQYF. The V call is TRBV3-1, the J call TRBJ2-7, with unresolved D. The CDR3 is made up of 14 amino acids. V was clipped by 2 bases and J by 4 bases, with 12 bases between them. The germline gives CDR1 LGHDT, CDR2 YNNKEL (reference sequence).

The rearrangement links TRBV27 to TRBJ2-7, with 8 bases aligning to TRBD2. The junction had 5 bases not matched to a gene; V was cut back by 5 bases and J by 2 bases. Per the germline V gene, CDR1 is MNHEY and CDR2 is SMNVEV (reference sequence). The CDR3 sequence is 14 residues long. The CDR3 loop reads CASSRLASTYEQYF. DNA for the CDR3: TGTGCCAGCAGTCGACTAGCGAGCACCTACGAGCAGTACTTC.

This rearrangement joins TRBV24-1 to TRBJ2-1, with 7 bases aligning to TRBD1. This CDR3 is 16 amino acids long. V trimming: 4 bases; J trimming: 0 bases; junction bases outside the gene matches: 5. Germline assignment: CDR1 KGHDR and CDR2 SFDVKD. The CDR3 DNA sequence: TGTGCCACCAGTGACCGACAGGGCCTCTCCTACAATGAGCAGTTCTTC. It is translated as CATSDRQGLSYNEQFF.

The genes are TRBV7-9 and TRBJ2-4, with D unresolved. This CDR3 is built from 18 residues. Between the trimmed V and J ends, which lost 4 bases and 0 bases, there was a span of 19 bases. Germline V gene lookup returns CDR1 SEHNR and CDR2 FQNEAQ (reference sequence). CDR3 sequence: CASSSYGVRTIAKNIQYF. The CDR3 coding sequence is TGTGCCAGCAGCTCGTATGGGGTACGGACCATAGCCAAAAACATTCAGTACTTC.

The chain recombines TRBV19 with TRBJ2-5, with 8 bases identical to TRBD2. Trimming took 7 bases from V and 2 from J; bases not matched to a gene: 3. The germline gives CDR1 LNHDA, CDR2 SQIVND (reference sequence). The CDR3 consists of 13 residues. The CDR3 reads CASTGLAQETQYF. The CDR3 DNA reads as TGTGCCAGTACCGGACTAGCACAAGAGACCCAGTACTTC.

The V gene is TRBV5-6, the J gene TRBJ2-6; 8 nucleotides line up with TRBD1. Germline V lookup: CDR1 SGHDT, CDR2 YYEEEE. With V trimmed by 0 bases and J by 0 bases, 8 bases remained unmatched. CDR3 length: 19 residues. The CDR3 DNA sequence: TGTGCCAGCAGCTTGGCCACCGGGACAGGTTACTCTGGGGCCAACGTCCTGACTTTC. Protein sequence: CASSLATGTGYSGANVLTF.

The chain recombines TRBV7-2 with TRBJ2-5; D remains ambiguous. Germline values: CDR1 SGHTA, CDR2 FQGNSA. V was clipped by 3 bases and J by 5 bases, with 10 bases between them. The CDR3 is 13 amino acids. CDR3 sequence reads: CASSFAALETQYF. CDR3 nucleotide sequence: TGTGCCAGCAGCTTTGCAGCGCTGGAGACCCAGTACTTC. The full variable domain, in which reference TRBV7-2 and TRBJ2-5 provide the parts outside the CDR3, is GAGVSQSPSNKVTEKGKDVELRCDPISGHTALYWYRQSLGQGLEFLIYFQGNSAPDKSGLPSDRFSAERTGGSVSTLTIQRTQQEDSAVYLCASSFAALETQYFGPGTRLLVL.

The chain employs TRBV29-1 and TRBJ2-3; D perhaps matches TRBD2 (5 bases). The CDR3 spans 12 residues. V dropped 7 bases and J dropped 4 bases, with 12 bases sitting between them. Germline CDR1 is SQVTM and CDR2 is ANQGSEA. The CDR3 loop is CSAGRAADTQYF. In DNA form, the CDR3 reads TGCAGCGCGGGAAGGGCGGCAGATACGCAGTATTTT.

V is TRBV10-3 and J is TRBJ2-7; possible D gene TRBD2, 6 bases. The CDR3 has 13 residues. Trimming took 10 bases from V and 2 from J, leaving 15 bases between them. Germline CDR1 ENHRY, CDR2 SYGVKD. The CDR3 protein is CATHSSVPYEQYF. The DNA of the CDR3 is TGTGCCACCCATTCTAGCGTTCCCTACGAGCAGTACTTC.

The chain has TRBV3-1 and TRBJ2-7; D might be TRBD2 (6 bases). The V gene's germline CDR1 is LGHDT and CDR2 YNNKEL (reference sequence). The CDR3 sequence is 13 residues long. V lost 1 base to trimming and J lost 7 bases, with 11 bases between them. CDR3 DNA sequence: TGTGCCAGCAGCCAAGCGGGAGCGGATGAGCAGTACTTC. It yields the protein CASSQAGADEQYF.

This chain uses TRBV7-9 with TRBJ1-3; 9 bases fit TRBD1. CDR1 and CDR2 from the germline V gene are SEHNR and FQNEAQ (reference sequence). The CDR3 consists of 13 residues. The trim removed 5 bases at V and 8 bases at J, leaving 4 bases unmatched. CDR3 sequence (DNA): TGTGCCAGCAGCAAGGACAGGGGAGACACCATATATTTT. Translating gives CASSKDRGDTIYF.

CDR3 sequence (DNA): TGCAGTGCTAGAGATTCCAGTGAGCAGTTCTTC. It codes for CSARDSSEQFF. The chain employs TRBV20-1 and TRBJ2-1, with D hard to call. The CDR3 totals 11 residues. V lost 0 bases to trimming and J lost 9 bases, with 6 bases between them. CDR1 and CDR2 from the germline V gene are DFQATT and SNEGSKA (reference sequence).

The chain uses TRBV6-5 and TRBJ2-5, with 7 bases lining up with TRBD2. The germline V gene encodes CDR1 MNHEY and CDR2 SVGAGI. This CDR3 has 11 residues. The junction had 4 bases not matched to a gene; V was cut back by 6 bases and J by 9 bases. This CDR3 reads CASSLRGAQYF. CDR3 DNA: TGTGCCAGCAGCCTACGGGGGGCCCAGTACTTC.